Following are 21 T cell receptor beta chains from one sample sequenced in a study of shared clonotypes between healthy human individuals. Naive CD8 cells lacked CD45RO and underwent positive selection for CCR7, leaving out terminally differentiated effector memory CD45RA+ cells. Data came from immunoSEQ multiplex PCR; TCRdb stores just in-frame clones and leaves some out. The sample includes millions of clones, over 85% of them seen just once. What was sequenced was naive CD8+ T cells sorted from blood. These receptors were collected from a young man in good health.

The chain has TRBV14 and TRBJ2-6; D gene ambiguous. CDR3 length equals 16 residues. Germline CDR1 SGHDN, CDR2 FVKESK. V lost 1 base to trimming and J lost 12 bases, with 19 bases between them. The CDR3 bases are TGTGCCAGCAGCCAAGTATCATTCGGCGGCTCCCCCGTCCTGACTTTC. It yields the protein CASSQVSFGGSPVLTF.

The rearrangement joins TRBV28 to TRBJ1-3, with 7 bases lining up with TRBD1. This CDR3 region has 17 residues. Trimming at V came to 6 bases and at J to 1 base, leaving 12 bases not matched to a gene. CDR1 and CDR2 (germline): MDHEN, SYDVKM. The CDR3 is CASRSPGTEGSGNTIYF. In DNA, the CDR3 is TGTGCCAGCAGGTCCCCCGGGACAGAAGGATCTGGAAACACCATATATTTT.

The V and J genes are TRBV9 and TRBJ1-1; D is ambiguous. Germline CDR1 is SGDLS and CDR2 is YYNGEE. The CDR3 is 16 residues long. The V end lost 4 bases, the J end lost 4 bases, and 20 bases lay between the germline ends. In DNA, the CDR3 is TGTGCCAGCAGCCGGGAGGGAAACCAGCGGGGCACTGAAGCTTTCTTT. This codes for CASSREGNQRGTEAFF.

CDR3 amino acids: CASSLFPGNTEAFF. The CDR3 DNA reads as TGTGCCAGCAGCTTATTCCCGGGGAACACTGAAGCTTTCTTT. The V and J genes are TRBV7-6 and TRBJ1-1; D is uncertain. V gave up 2 bases and J gave up 1 base, with 8 bases separating them. This CDR3 has 14 residues. Per germline, CDR1 SGHVS and CDR2 FNYEAQ.

The CDR3 region is CASSQEVAGDEQYF. CDR3 DNA: TGCGCCAGCAGCCAAGAGGTAGCGGGAGACGAGCAGTACTTC. The chain combines TRBV4-3 with TRBJ2-7, with 9 bases lining up with TRBD2. This CDR3 comprises 14 residues. Trimming at V came to 0 bases and at J to 5 bases, leaving 2 bases not matched to a gene. Per germline, CDR1 LGHNA and CDR2 YSLEER.

As for this clone: This sample includes further DNA sequences coding for the same CDR3. This chain links TRBV5-1 with TRBJ1-1; no definite D call. The CDR3 covers 13 residues. Germline CDR1 is SGHRS and CDR2 is YFSETQ. Deletions cut 1 base from V and 0 bases from J, with 4 bases between. This CDR3 is CASSLNLNTEAFF. CDR3 in DNA: TGCGCCAGCAGCTTGAACTTGAACACTGAAGCTTTCTTT.

The chain recombines TRBV13 with TRBJ1-1; 7 bases align to TRBD1. V gave up 5 bases and J gave up 3 bases; unmatched junction bases: 9. CDR1 is PRHDT and CDR2 is FYEKMQ in the germline V gene (reference sequence). The CDR3 is made up of 15 amino acids. This CDR3 is CASSGETGLDTEAFF. CDR3 sequence (DNA): TGTGCCAGCAGCGGGGAGACAGGGCTAGACACTGAAGCTTTCTTT.

This chain uses TRBV6-5 with TRBJ1-2, with a tentative D call TRBD1 (6 bases). With 6 bases removed from V and 4 bases from J, the gap between germline ends came to 12 bases. The CDR3 is 13 residues long. Germline CDR1 is MNHEY and CDR2 is SVGAGI. As DNA, the CDR3 is TGTGCCAGCAGACCCGGACAGACCTATGGCTACACCTTC. Protein: CASRPGQTYGYTF.

Turning to this clone: The sample contains more than one DNA sequence encoding this CDR3. The V call is TRBV11-2, the J call TRBJ2-7; D unresolved. Trimming cost V 5 bases and J 0 bases, with 8 bases left between them. This CDR3 contains 13 residues. In germline, CDR1 is SGHAT, CDR2 FQNNGV. CDR3 DNA: TGTGCCAGCAGCCTAGTTGGCTCCTACGAGCAGTACTTC. Protein sequence: CASSLVGSYEQYF.

Notes on this clone: This sample includes further DNA sequences coding for the same CDR3. The gene calls are TRBV6-5 and TRBJ2-7; D is perhaps TRBD1 or TRBD2 (5 bases each). V was cut by 5 bases and J by 2 bases, with 10 bases left in between. This CDR3 contains 13 residues. Germline CDR1 reads MNHEY; CDR2 reads SVGAGI. CDR3: CASSPGATYEQYF. CDR3 nucleotide sequence: TGTGCCAGCAGTCCCGGGGCCACCTACGAGCAGTACTTC.

The chain links TRBV7-9 to TRBJ1-4; the D is unclear. The CDR3 loop spans 14 amino acids. Trimming left V 0 bases short and J 0 bases short, with 2 bases between. Germline CDR1 SEHNR, CDR2 FQNEAQ (reference sequence). The CDR3 DNA reads TGTGCCAGCAGCTTAGCCGCAACTAATGAAAAACTGTTTTTT. It specifies CASSLAATNEKLFF.

This chain connects TRBV4-1 to TRBJ1-2; tentative D call: TRBD1 (5 bases). The CDR3 is 16 residues long. V was cut by 4 bases and J by 5 bases, with 20 bases left in between. The germline V gene has CDR1 MGHRA and CDR2 YSYEKL. DNA of the CDR3: TGCGCCAGCAGCCTCCCGATGACAGTGAATCTTTATGGCTACACCTTC. Amino acids: CASSLPMTVNLYGYTF.

In this sample, this clone turned up a few times. The rearrangement uses TRBV27 and TRBJ2-7; D might be TRBD1 (6 bases). Germline CDR1 is MNHEY and CDR2 is SMNVEV (reference sequence). Trimming took off 8 bases at V and 3 bases at J, with 17 bases between the two ends. This CDR3 is 14 amino acids long. In DNA, the CDR3 is TGTGCCAGCTCCTTAAGGGGGATCGGCTACGAGCAGTACTTC. Protein product: CASSLRGIGYEQYF.

This clone was seen a single time. The chain has TRBV6-5 and TRBJ1-1; D gene unclear. Trimming shortened V by 6 bases and J by 3 bases, and 14 bases separated the two germline ends. The CDR3 sequence is 14 residues long. The germline CDR1 and CDR2 sequences are MNHEY and SVGAGI. The CDR3 DNA sequence: TGTGCCAGCAGCCACGGCCTCGGAGACACTGAAGCTTTCTTT. Its protein product is CASSHGLGDTEAFF.

The V call is TRBV4-3, the J call TRBJ2-5; D is possibly TRBD2 (5 bases). Germline CDR1 is LGHNA and CDR2 is YSLEER. The V end was cut by 0 bases, the J end by 0 bases, with 8 bases between. This CDR3 is 15 amino acids long. DNA of the CDR3: TGCGCCAGCAGCCAAGAATTAGCGAACCAAGAGACCCAGTACTTC. Translating gives CASSQELANQETQYF.

The chain recombines TRBV19 with TRBJ2-7; D is unclear. The germline CDR1 and CDR2 sequences are LNHDA and SQIVND (reference sequence). Between the trimmed V and J ends, which lost 5 bases and 2 bases, there was a span of 13 bases. There are 14 residues in the CDR3. The DNA of the CDR3 is TGTGCCAGTAGTGCCACCCTGGCTGCCTACGAGCAGTACTTC. Encoded protein: CASSATLAAYEQYF.

The genes are TRBV19 and TRBJ2-7, with 7 bases lining up with TRBD1. The CDR3 loop spans 14 amino acids. V gave up 5 bases and J gave up 2 bases; unmatched junction bases: 6. CDR1 is LNHDA, CDR2 SQIVND, per germline (reference sequence). CDR3 DNA sequence: TGTGCCAGTAGTCTACAGGGGATGACCTACGAGCAGTACTTC. Amino acids: CASSLQGMTYEQYF.

Concerning this clone itself: This CDR3 is also generated by other DNA sequences in the sample. This chain connects TRBV9 to TRBJ2-7, with D uncertain. V was shortened by 0 bases and J by 1 base, with 8 bases between the two germline ends. The CDR3 runs to 14 residues. Germline V lookup: CDR1 SGDLS, CDR2 YYNGEE. The CDR3 sequence is CASSVAPESYEQYF. The CDR3 DNA is TGTGCCAGCAGCGTAGCCCCGGAATCCTACGAGCAGTACTTC.

A single count supports this clone. This chain connects TRBV6-5 to TRBJ2-2, with D possibly TRBD2 on 6 matching bases. CDR1 MNHEY and CDR2 SVGAGI come from the germline V gene. The CDR3 is 15 amino acids. With 5 bases removed from V and 3 bases from J, the gap between germline ends came to 13 bases. The chain's CDR3 is CASSPLGGYTGELFF. In DNA, the CDR3 is TGTGCCAGCAGTCCGCTGGGAGGTTACACCGGGGAGCTGTTTTTT.

The DNA for the CDR3 is TGCGCCAGCAGCTTGGCACGGGCTCGAACCTCCTACAATGAGCAGTTCTTC. It specifies CASSLARARTSYNEQFF. J is TRBJ2-1 and V is TRBV5-1, with unresolved D. Germline lookup yields CDR1 SGHRS and CDR2 YFSETQ. This CDR3 has 17 residues. Trimming pared 0 bases from V and 0 bases from J, leaving 13 bases between.

The chain links TRBV19 to TRBJ1-5, with TRBD1 matching over 7 bases. V lost 7 bases to trimming and J lost 6 bases; unmatched junction nucleotides: 12. Looked up from germline, CDR1 is LNHDA and CDR2 is SQIVND (reference sequence). The CDR3 covers 15 residues. CDR3 coding DNA: TGTGCCAGTACCCCCTCCTCAGGGGGGAGTCAGCCCCAGCATTTT. It encodes CASTPSSGGSQPQHF.